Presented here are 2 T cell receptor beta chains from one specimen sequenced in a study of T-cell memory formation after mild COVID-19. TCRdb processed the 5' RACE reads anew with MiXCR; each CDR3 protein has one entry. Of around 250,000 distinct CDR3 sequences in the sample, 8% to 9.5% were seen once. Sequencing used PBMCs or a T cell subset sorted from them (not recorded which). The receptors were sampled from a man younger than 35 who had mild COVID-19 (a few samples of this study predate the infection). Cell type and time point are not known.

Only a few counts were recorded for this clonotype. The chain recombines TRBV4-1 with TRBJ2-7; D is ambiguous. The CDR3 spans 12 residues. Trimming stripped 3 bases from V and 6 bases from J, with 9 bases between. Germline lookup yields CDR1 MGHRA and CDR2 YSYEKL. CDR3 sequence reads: CASSHPRGEQYV. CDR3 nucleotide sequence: TGCGCCAGCAGCCACCCACGCGGCGAGCAGTACGTC.

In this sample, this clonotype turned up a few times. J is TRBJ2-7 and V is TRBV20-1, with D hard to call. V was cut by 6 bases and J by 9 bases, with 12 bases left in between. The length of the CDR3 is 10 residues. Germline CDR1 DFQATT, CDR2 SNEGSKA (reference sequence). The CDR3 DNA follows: TGCAGTGCCCCCGCGCTTCCGCAGTACTTC. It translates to CSAPALPQYF.